The subject of this entry is one T cell receptor beta chain. Its specificity is unknown. At the DNA level, this CDR3 is encoded by other sequences in the same sample as well. Regarding treatment: over 15 received Ad26.COV2.S at low or high dose, single or two shots; about 5 received placebo; per-sample allocation not given. Following the first vaccine or placebo injection, samples were taken on day 63. An 18-55-year-old adult in Boston served as donor. This record belongs to a study of Ad26.COV2.S vaccination and SARS-CoV-2 variants. Across the study: Intramuscularly, Ad26.COV2.S was given either once or twice, 56 days apart. General study points: There was a possibility that the TCR breadth and depth analyses underestimated total T cell responses.

The CDR3 spans 13 residues. Per the germline V gene, CDR1 is SGDLS and CDR2 is YYNGEE. V gave up 0 bases and J gave up 4 bases, with 8 bases separating them. Clones were read by immunoSEQ multiplex PCR, and TCRdb kept only the in-frame ones, dropping some. The data contain a few hundred thousand clones, 80% to 90% of them seen just once; the ten biggest clones take up roughly 3.2%. The chain links TRBV9 to TRBJ2-7; D might be TRBD1 (6 bases). The specimen comprised peripheral blood, sampled in a trial of Ad26.COV2.S vaccine versus placebo. This clonotype was sampled from a person aged 18-60 years who received the Ad26.COV2.S COVID-19 vaccine or a placebo. The CDR3 loop is CASSVAQGYEQYF. Written as DNA, the CDR3 is TGTGCCAGCAGCGTAGCACAGGGTTACGAGCAGTACTTC.